This entry is about one T cell receptor beta chain. This clone's antigen is unknown. No per-base quality is available; no much larger clone lies one base away. These data come from a study of shared clonotypes between healthy human individuals (dated by TCRdb to 2020 to 2022). Some background on the complete study: The cohort included three men and a couple of women between 18 and 49 years of age. Per donor, three plates each were used for CD4 naive and CD4 memory, two for CD8 naive, and one for CD8 memory. The study deeply sequenced blood TCR repertoires of about 5 healthy adults to estimate repertoire size and the extent of clonotype sharing between individuals. Different laboratories and diverse techniques were used to prepare libraries and sequence TCR repertoires, to increase sequencing depth and limit assay-specific biases. Each donor's leukapheresis produced roughly between roughly 0.85 and 10 billion PBMCs. Study-level results and caveats: Sampling was restricted to blood, and TCR repertoires in tissues likely differ from the TCR repertoires found in blood. Incomplete sequencing was indicated by rarefaction of sorted-subset datasets, despite the large sequencing depth. Across four donors, approximately 5% of naive CD4, roughly 3.5% of naive CD8, roughly 2.2% of memory CD4, and approximately 0.4% of memory CD8 clonotypes were shared. The genetic and exposure-history diversity represented was limited by the small number of donors. Compared with non-shared clonotypes, clonotypes shared by all four sorted-subset donors had higher generation probabilities. Pairwise subsampling led to the expectation that sequencing depth would affect the degree of clonotype sharing among donors. Naive subsets generally had larger estimated clonotype richness than memory subsets did.

The donors were healthy, HIV-negative adults with no recently reported acute infections or vaccinations. All donors were Caucasian adults living in Nashville, Tennessee, USA. CD4+ T cells were enriched by magnetic negative selection; naive cells were then positively selected on CD45RA, and the negative fraction formed the memory subset. Blood was collected by leukapheresis, and PBMCs were isolated by Ficoll-Histopaque density gradient centrifugation and then cryopreserved in liquid nitrogen vapor phase. Analytical flow cytometry was used to check the purity and quantity of each magnetically sorted T cell population. Genomic DNA was isolated from every sorted fraction and measured by UV absorbance on a Nanodrop 2000c. Trimming costs V 5 bases and J 2 bases, and their ends lie 19 bases apart. The germline V gene encodes CDR1 MDHEN and CDR2 SYDVKM. From the cysteine up to the phenylalanine, the CDR3 has a length of 17 residues. This entry keeps only the CDR3 DNA: 51 bases, framed from base 1.

Using the deep immunoSEQ assay, multiplex PCR amplified TCR CDR3 regions from genomic DNA. Genomic DNA extracted from each cell subset was distributed evenly over all wells of several immunoSEQ 96-well plates, and each plate served as one replicate. For sorted subsets, about 220 ng of genomic DNA, equivalent to 25,000 to 30,000 T cell genomes, went into each replicate PCR. Purified libraries were quantified with a Qubit 3.0 fluorometer, sized on a Bioanalyzer 2100, and re-quantified with the KAPA Library Quantification kit. Each immunoSEQ 96-well plate was sequenced on its own single-read 150-cycle Illumina NextSeq 550 flow cell. The authors' analysis ran thus. The immunoSEQ output contained only junctional sequences without quality scores, so filtering could not match that applied to full-length reads. Sequences were annotated with PyIR, a Python wrapper for IgBLAST v1.9, using IMGT germline references to assign V/J genes and CDR3. Any read was removed if the V/J assignment was weak (E-value above 1e-6), the CDR3 was missing, or the read contained stop codons, out-of-frame junctions, or ambiguous translated residues. V3J clonotypes were defined as sequences sharing the same inferred V gene, J gene, and CDR3 amino acid sequence. Percentage overlap between repertoires was computed as shared unique clonotypes divided by the size of the smaller repertoire. Three approaches were used to assess repertoire richness: RTK rarefaction, the Chao1 estimator, and Recon v2.1 estimates of unobserved clonotypes. Generation probabilities for all TCRbeta clonotypes obtained by the gDNA method from a handful of donors were computed using OLGA. TCRdb obtained this table from immuneACCESS and retained in-frame rearrangements with V and J assigned. These tables miss some clones; where compared with another copy, unresolved V genes account for less than half of the shortfall, and the remainder is unexplained. The DNA was the basis for D and trimming; V, J and clone size are from that table. This sample lists 1,400,000 or so clones; approximately 98.5% were detected once. Clones ranked in the top ten supply roughly 0.35% of the sample.

Material: naive CD4+ T cells sorted from blood. According to the study, the label for this sample's cell subset or site signals: CD45RA+ positively selected. Recombination linked TRBV28 to TRBJ1-3; the D segment could be TRBD1, given 6 matching bases. The receptor's source is a man under 40 in good health. The CDR3 here reads CASSGLLDGGPGNTIYF. The DNA sequence reads TGTGCCAGCAGTGGGCTACTCGATGGGGGGCCTGGAAACACCATATATTTT.